A selection of T cell receptor beta chains follows, all from one sample in a study of memory CD4+ T cells and cytomegalovirus serostatus. Sequenced by immunoSEQ multiplex PCR; TCRdb stores in-frame clones only, minus some. The data show around 60,000 clones, more than 65% seen once. Sequenced input: memory CD4+ T cells from blood. These TCRs come from an adult in good health and CMV-seronegative. Some clones in this sample may be carry-over from other donors' samples. Each CDR3 is given without its conserved first and last residue.

V gene,CDR3 protein
TRBV14,ASSQGVTTEAF
TRBV19,ASSSGVAF
TRBV10-3,AISEPLRPGAGSNEQF
TRBV19,ASSRPGQAYYEQY
TRBV6-1,ASSELRGSKETQY
TRBV9,ASSGSTEPNTGELF
TRBV7-2,ASSLEGQF
TRBV10-3,AISAQGYNEQF
TRBV7-3,ASSRSPPLAGVTTTDTQY
TRBV15,ATSRIGLENTIY
TRBV7-2,ASSTSGQYTGELF
TRBV27,ASSLGLAGTGEQF
TRBV29-1,SVEQGWGETQY
TRBV6-5,ASSRPWGGHATQY
TRBV19,ASSGGAVYGYT
TRBV7-6,ASSRTSTEQF
TRBV5-6,ASSHWDFSNTEAF
TRBV4-1,ASSRELAYEQY
TRBV5-8,AIFKGTGNTEAF
TRBV27,ASSPLAGGEKTQY
TRBV10-3,AISHGGAAGETQY
TRBV28,ASSLFYHEQY
TRBV29-1,SVAPTDTQY
TRBV27,ASSFRARQETQY
TRBV28,ASSKTVNTEAF
TRBV5-6,ASSAIGTSGLGTQY
TRBV4-3,ASSQGGRRLSDTQY
TRBV9,ASSVDQQGGVGEAF
TRBV19,ASGGQAGRSYNEQF
TRBV7-2,ASSLGGTSGTYEQY
TRBV4-1,ASSLRSTDTQY
TRBV6-5,ASSNFAEAF
TRBV13,ASSSTRQPWTNYGYT
TRBV4-2,ASSQEKSPFYEQY
TRBV7-2,ASSSPTGNEQF
TRBV5-5,ASSQTGTVYGYT
TRBV11-1,ASSLVVGTGNEAF
TRBV4-3,ASSARDRASATEAF
TRBV27,ASRRGGMLQPQH
TRBV10-3,ASRQADSTDTQY
TRBV4-3,ASSQDRSGANVLT
TRBV7-2,ASSRDSTNEKLF
TRBV30,AWSVWGQNSPLH
TRBV25-1,ASSDTGTSGSNEQF
TRBV29-1,SVYRGGGTEAF
TRBV11-2,ASRPLSRSSGANVLT
TRBV19,ASSIETVRSGNTIY
TRBV19,ASSPRGQGLEKLF
TRBV4-3,ASSPAWGNQPQH
TRBV9,ASSPAGLAASSEQF
TRBV7-9,ASSLKVGYQYGYT
TRBV14,ASSQGGRGGINEKLF